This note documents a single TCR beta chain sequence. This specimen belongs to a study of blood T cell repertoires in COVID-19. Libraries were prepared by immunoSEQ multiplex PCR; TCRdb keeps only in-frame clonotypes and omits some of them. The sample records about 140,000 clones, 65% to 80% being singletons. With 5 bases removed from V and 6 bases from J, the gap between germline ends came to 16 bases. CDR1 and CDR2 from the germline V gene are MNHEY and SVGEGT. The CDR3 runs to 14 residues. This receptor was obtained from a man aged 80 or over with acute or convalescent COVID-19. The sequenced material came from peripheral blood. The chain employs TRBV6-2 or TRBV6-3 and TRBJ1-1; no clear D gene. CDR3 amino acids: CASSIDTGSAEAFF. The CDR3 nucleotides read TGTGCCAGCAGTATCGACACGGGGAGTGCTGAAGCTTTCTTT.